This T cell receptor beta chain is from a study of OX40 agonist ivuxolimab in advanced cancers. Study-level results: The antigens recognized by the expanded peripheral T cells, that is their antigen specificity, were not determined.

This CDR3 contains 14 residues. Trimming cost V 3 bases and J 6 bases, with 11 bases left between them. Germline V gene lookup returns CDR1 SGHAT and CDR2 FQDESV (reference sequence). TCRdb's copy holds only in-frame clones and misses some; the assay was immunoSEQ multiplex PCR. Of about 79,000 clones listed, roughly 94% were seen once; the top ten hold around a tenth. A note on this clone: Its target is not known.

The sequence derives from an adult with an advanced solid tumor such as melanoma, head and neck, liver or kidney cancer. Material: CD4+ or CD8+ T cells sorted from blood, obtained in a trial of the OX40 agonist ivuxolimab. The gene calls are TRBV11-1 and TRBJ2-2; maybe TRBD1 (6 bases). CDR3 in amino acids: CASSFTGRPGELFF. CDR3 in DNA: TGTGCCAGCAGCTTCACAGGGAGACCCGGGGAGCTGTTTTTT. Filled out from reference TRBV11-1 and TRBJ2-2, the complete variable domain reads EAEVAQSPRYKITEKSQAVAFWCDPISGHATLYWYRQILGQGPELLVQFQDESVVDDSQLPKDRFSAERLKGVDSTLKIQPAELGDSAMYLCASSFTGRPGELFFGEGSRLTVL.